This TCR beta chain was captured in a study of blood T cell repertoires in COVID-19 (dated by TCRdb to about 2020). At the level of the whole study: Samples from collaborators originated in the United States, Italy and Spain and spanned both the acute and convalescent phases of COVID-19. HLA class I and class II types, where available, came from metadata supplied by the sample provider rather than from assay-based typing. Samples came from the ongoing ImmuneRACE study (first 160 participants) plus 1,254 subjects from 6 global collaborators. The prospective study material was composed of cDNA or gDNA derived from T cells, B-cell-depleted T cells, or PBMCs. The dataset comprised deeply sampled blood TCRbeta repertoires from subjects exposed to, actively infected with, or recovered from COVID-19. Sample metadata almost always included a de-identified subject ID, COVID-19 status, age in years and sex. The repertoires were released in a freely available public database intended as a resource for research on the immune response to SARS-CoV-2.

For CDR1 and CDR2, the germline V gene (reference sequence) lists LNHDA and SQIVND. Reading from cysteine to phenylalanine, the CDR3 counts 12 amino acids. This entry keeps only the CDR3 DNA: 36 bases, framed from base 1. The trim is 9 bases for V and 8 bases for J, with a gap of 11 bases between the germline ends. General study outcomes and caveats: The amount of clinical and demographic metadata varied by source and participant and was provided uncurated.

TCRbeta CDR3 regions were amplified from genomic DNA by means of the immunoSEQ Assay, a bias-controlled multiplex PCR. As for the original processing: Within the assay, amplification of reference gene primers was used to estimate how many nucleated cells each sample contained. Sequence reads were collapsed and filtered to measure the absolute abundance of every unique TCRbeta CDR3 rearrangement. For each sample, productive Simpson clonality was calculated as the square root of Simpson's diversity index over productive rearrangements. The table was pulled from immuneACCESS by TCRdb, which kept in-frame rearrangements only. Such tables lose some clones; where checked, under half of the loss comes from unresolved V genes, and the rest has no known cause. V and J calls and clone size come straight from that table; D and trimming were deduced from the DNA. The table for this sample lists roughly 100,000 clones; roughly 90% of them were counted only once. The top ten constitute 3.5% to 4% of the sample.

Each collaborating institution followed its own protocols to collect whole blood in K2EDTA tubes. For TCRbeta analysis, collaborators shipped samples as frozen whole blood, isolated PBMCs, or DNA extracted from either of those sample types. On this clone itself: Its antigen specificity is not known. No base quality information exists; no much larger clone differs at one position.

This TCR came from a woman in her sixties with acute or convalescent COVID-19. The chain employs TRBV19 and TRBJ1-6; the D region possibly corresponds to TRBD1 (5 bases align). Sequenced sample: peripheral blood. The CDR3 corresponds to CASGWGDSPLHF. The DNA sequence reads TGTGCCAGCGGGTGGGGGGATTCACCCCTCCACTTT.